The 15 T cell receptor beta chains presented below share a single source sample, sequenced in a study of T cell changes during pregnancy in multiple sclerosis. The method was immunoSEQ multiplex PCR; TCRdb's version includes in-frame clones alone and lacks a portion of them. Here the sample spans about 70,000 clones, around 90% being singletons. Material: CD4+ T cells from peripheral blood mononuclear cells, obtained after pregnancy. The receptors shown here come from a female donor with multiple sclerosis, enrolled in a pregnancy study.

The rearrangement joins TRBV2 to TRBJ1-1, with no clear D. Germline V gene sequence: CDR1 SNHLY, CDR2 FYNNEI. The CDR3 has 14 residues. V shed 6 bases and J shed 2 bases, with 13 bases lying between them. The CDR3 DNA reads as TGTGCCAGCAGCGAAATAACAACAAACACTGAAGCTTTCTTT. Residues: CASSEITTNTEAFF.

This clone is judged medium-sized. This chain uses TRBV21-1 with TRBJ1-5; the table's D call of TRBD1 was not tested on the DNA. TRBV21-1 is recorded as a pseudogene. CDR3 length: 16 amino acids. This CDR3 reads CASSKRPGPSNQPQHF. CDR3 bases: TGTGCCAGCAGCAAAAGGCCTGGGCCAAGCAATCAGCCCCAGCATTTT.

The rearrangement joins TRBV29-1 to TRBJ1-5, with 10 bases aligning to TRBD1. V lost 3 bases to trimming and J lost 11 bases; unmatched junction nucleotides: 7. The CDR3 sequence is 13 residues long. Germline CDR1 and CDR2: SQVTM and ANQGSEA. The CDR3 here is CSVEDRGTLAQHF. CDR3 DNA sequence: TGCAGCGTTGAGGACAGGGGGACTTTGGCCCAGCATTTT.

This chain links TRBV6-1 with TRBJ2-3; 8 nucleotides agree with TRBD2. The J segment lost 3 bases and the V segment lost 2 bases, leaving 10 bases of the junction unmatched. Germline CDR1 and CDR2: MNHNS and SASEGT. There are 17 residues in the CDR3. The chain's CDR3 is CASSEIAGTRPTDTQYF. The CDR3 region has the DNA TGTGCCAGCAGTGAAATCGCCGGGACTAGACCTACAGATACGCAGTATTTT.

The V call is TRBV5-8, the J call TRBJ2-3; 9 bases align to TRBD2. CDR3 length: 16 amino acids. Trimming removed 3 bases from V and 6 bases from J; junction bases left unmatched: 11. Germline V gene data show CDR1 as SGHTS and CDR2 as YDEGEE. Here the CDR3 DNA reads TGTGCCAGCAGCTCCCGACTAGCGGTGCGATGGGATACGCAGTATTTT. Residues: CASSSRLAVRWDTQYF. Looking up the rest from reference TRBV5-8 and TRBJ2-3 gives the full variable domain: EAGVTQSPTHLIKTRGQQATLRCSPISGHTSVYWYQQALGLGLQFLLWYDEGEERNRGNFPPRFSGRQFPNYSSELNVNALELEDSALYLCASSSRLAVRWDTQYFGPGTRLTVL.

The CDR3 coding sequence is TGCGCCAGCAGCTTGGGGTACAGGGGAAGTGTCTCTGAAGCTTTCTTT. Its translation is CASSLGYRGSVSEAFF. The chain has TRBV5-1 and TRBJ1-1; the match to TRBD1 covers 7 bases. The CDR3 covers 16 residues. CDR1 is SGHRS and CDR2 is YFSETQ in the germline V gene. V was clipped by 0 bases and J by 6 bases; unmatched bases: 11.

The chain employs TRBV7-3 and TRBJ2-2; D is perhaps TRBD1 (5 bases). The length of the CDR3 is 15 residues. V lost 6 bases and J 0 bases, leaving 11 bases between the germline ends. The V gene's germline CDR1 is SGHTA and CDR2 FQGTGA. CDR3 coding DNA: TGTGCCAGCAGTTCTGACAGATCGAACACCGGGGAGCTGTTTTTT. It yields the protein CASSSDRSNTGELFF.

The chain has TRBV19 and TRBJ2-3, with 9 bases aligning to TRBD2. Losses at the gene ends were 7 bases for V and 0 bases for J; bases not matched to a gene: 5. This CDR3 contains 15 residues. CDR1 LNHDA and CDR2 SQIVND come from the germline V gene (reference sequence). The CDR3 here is CASKTTSGSTDTQYF. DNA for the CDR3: TGTGCCAGTAAAACCACTAGCGGGAGCACAGATACGCAGTATTTT.

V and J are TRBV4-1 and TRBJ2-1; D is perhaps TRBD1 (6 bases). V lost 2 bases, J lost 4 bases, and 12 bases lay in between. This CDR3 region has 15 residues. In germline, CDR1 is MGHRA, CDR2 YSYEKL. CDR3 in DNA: TGCGCCAGCAGCCAAACACAGGGCCGTTACAATGAGCAGTTCTTC. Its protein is CASSQTQGRYNEQFF.

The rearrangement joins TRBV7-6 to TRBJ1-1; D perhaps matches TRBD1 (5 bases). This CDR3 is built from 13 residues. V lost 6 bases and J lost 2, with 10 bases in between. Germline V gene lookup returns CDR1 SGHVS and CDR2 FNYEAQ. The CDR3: CASREGENTEAFF. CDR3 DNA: TGTGCCAGCAGGGAAGGGGAAAACACTGAAGCTTTCTTT.

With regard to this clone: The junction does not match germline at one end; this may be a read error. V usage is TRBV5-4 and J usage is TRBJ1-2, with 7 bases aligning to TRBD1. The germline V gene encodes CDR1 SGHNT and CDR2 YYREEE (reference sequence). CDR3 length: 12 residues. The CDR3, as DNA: TGTGCCAGCAGCTTGGGGGTAGGGGGCCTCCAGTTC. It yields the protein CASSLGVGGLQF.

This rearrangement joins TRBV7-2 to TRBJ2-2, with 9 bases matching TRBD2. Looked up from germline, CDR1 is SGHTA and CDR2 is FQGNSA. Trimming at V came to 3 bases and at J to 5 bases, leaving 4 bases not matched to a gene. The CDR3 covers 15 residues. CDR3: CASSLLAGGTGELFF. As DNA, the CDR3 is TGTGCCAGCAGCTTGCTGGCGGGGGGGACCGGGGAGCTGTTTTTT.

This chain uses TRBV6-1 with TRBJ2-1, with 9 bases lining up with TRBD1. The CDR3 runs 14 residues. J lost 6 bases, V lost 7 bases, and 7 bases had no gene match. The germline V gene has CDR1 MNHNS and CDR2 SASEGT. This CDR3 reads CASIGDRDANEQFF. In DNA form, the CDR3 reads TGTGCCAGCATCGGGGACAGGGATGCCAATGAGCAGTTCTTC.

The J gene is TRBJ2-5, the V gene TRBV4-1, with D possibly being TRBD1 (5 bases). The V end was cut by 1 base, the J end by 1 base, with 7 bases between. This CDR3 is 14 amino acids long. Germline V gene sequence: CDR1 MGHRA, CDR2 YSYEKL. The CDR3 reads CASSQGGPQETQYF. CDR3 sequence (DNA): TGCGCCAGCAGCCAAGGGGGCCCCCAAGAGACCCAGTACTTC.

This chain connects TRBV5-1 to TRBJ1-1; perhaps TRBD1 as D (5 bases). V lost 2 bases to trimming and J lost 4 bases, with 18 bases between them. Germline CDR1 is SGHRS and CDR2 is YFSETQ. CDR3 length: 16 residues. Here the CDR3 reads CASSFEGLGGSTEAFF. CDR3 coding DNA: TGCGCCAGCAGCTTTGAGGGTTTGGGGGGGAGCACTGAAGCTTTCTTT.